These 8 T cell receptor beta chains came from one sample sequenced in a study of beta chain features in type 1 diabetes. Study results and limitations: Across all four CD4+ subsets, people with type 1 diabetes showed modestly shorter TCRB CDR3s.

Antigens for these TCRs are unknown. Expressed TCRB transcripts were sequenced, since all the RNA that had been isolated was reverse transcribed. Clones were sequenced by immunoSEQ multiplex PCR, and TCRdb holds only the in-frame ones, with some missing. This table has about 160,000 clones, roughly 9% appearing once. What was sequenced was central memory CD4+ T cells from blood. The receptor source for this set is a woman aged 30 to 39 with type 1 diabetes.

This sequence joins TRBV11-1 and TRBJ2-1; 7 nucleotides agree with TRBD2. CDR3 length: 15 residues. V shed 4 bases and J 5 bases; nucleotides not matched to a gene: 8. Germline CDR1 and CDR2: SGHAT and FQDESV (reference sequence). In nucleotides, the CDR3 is TGTGCCAGCAGCTACAGAAGCGGGATCAACAATGAGCAGTTCTTC. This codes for CASSYRSGINNEQFF.

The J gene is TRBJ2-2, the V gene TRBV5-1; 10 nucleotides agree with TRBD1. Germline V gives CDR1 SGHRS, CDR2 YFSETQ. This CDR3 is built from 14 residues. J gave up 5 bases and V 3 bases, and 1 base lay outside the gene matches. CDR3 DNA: TGCGCCAGCAGCTGGGACAGGGGAACCGGGGAGCTGTTTTTT. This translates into CASSWDRGTGELFF.

The CDR3 DNA is TGTGCCAGTAGTATGAGTCTTATTAACTATGGCTACACCTTC. It yields the protein CASSMSLINYGYTF. The chain combines TRBV19 with TRBJ1-2; D gene unclear. Germline V gives CDR1 LNHDA, CDR2 SQIVND (reference sequence). The CDR3 has 14 residues. V lost 3 bases and J lost 1, with 9 bases in between.

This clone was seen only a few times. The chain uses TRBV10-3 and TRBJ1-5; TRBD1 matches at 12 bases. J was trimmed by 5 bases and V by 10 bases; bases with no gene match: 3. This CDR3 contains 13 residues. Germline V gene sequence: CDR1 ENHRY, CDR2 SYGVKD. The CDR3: CASGTGGDQPQHF. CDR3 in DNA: TGTGCCAGCGGGACAGGGGGCGATCAGCCCCAGCATTTT.

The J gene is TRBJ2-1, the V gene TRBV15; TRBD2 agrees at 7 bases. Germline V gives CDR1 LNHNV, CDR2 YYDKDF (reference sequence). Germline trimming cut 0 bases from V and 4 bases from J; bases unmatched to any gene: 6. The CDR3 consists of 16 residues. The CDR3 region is CATSRDSLAAYNEQFF. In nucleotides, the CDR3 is TGTGCCACCAGCAGAGATAGCCTAGCGGCTTACAATGAGCAGTTCTTC.

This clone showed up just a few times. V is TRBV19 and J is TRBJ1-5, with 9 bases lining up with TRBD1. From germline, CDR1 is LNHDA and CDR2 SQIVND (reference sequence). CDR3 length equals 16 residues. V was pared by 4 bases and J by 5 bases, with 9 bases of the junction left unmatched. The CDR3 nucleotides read TGTGCCAGTAGTACCACCTCCGGGACAGGGTATCAGCCCCAGCATTTT. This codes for CASSTTSGTGYQPQHF. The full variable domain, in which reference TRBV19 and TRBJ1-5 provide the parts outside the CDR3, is DGGITQSPKYLFRKEGQNVTLSCEQNLNHDAMYWYRQDPGQGLRLIYYSQIVNDFQKGDIAEGYSVSREKKESFPLTVTSAQKNPTAFYLCASSTTSGTGYQPQHFGDGTRLSIL.

The chain's CDR3 is CASSRSEDSNTEAFF. The CDR3 coding sequence is TGCGCCAGCAGCCGATCAGAGGACTCGAACACTGAAGCTTTCTTT. This chain links TRBV4-1 with TRBJ1-1; D is undetermined. The V and J ends lost 4 bases and 1 base respectively, with 13 bases between them. CDR3 size: 15 residues. CDR1 is MGHRA, CDR2 YSYEKL, per germline.

The CDR3 DNA sequence: TGTGCCAGCAGTTACGGGATGGGGGGTGCCAAAAACATTCAGTACTTC. This sequence encodes CASSYGMGGAKNIQYF. V usage is TRBV6-6 and J usage is TRBJ2-4, with D tentatively TRBD2 (6 bases). Germline V CDR1 and CDR2: MNHNY, SVGAGI (reference sequence). Trimming stripped 2 bases from V and 1 base from J, with 12 bases between. The CDR3 totals 16 residues.